Below are 30 T cell receptor beta chains sequenced from a single sample in a study of T cell responses to AZD1222 COVID-19 vaccine. Method: immunoSEQ multiplex PCR; TCRdb's copy keeps in-frame clones and lacks some. The repertoire holds 100,000 to 150,000 clones, 90% seen once, with 4% to 5.5% in the top ten. Specimen: peripheral blood, collected on day 0 of MenACWY control vaccination. Source of these receptors: an adult in good health.

The chain is built from TRBV28 and TRBJ1-5; no clear D gene. This CDR3 has 13 residues. The V gene lost 10 bases and the J gene lost 8 bases, with 18 bases spanning the gap. Per the germline V gene, CDR1 is MDHEN and CDR2 is SYDVKM. CDR3: CATQFIGYEPQHF. The CDR3 region has the DNA TGTGCCACCCAGTTTATCGGGTATGAGCCCCAGCATTTT.

The chain uses TRBV28 and TRBJ1-6; TRBD1 is a possible D gene (6 bases). The CDR3 extends over 14 amino acids. Trimming stripped 7 bases from V and 10 bases from J, with 17 bases between. Germline CDR1 is MDHEN and CDR2 is SYDVKM. In DNA form, the CDR3 reads TGTGCCAGCACCACCGGGGGCACGGGATCACCCCTCCACTTT. Translated, it gives CASTTGGTGSPLHF.

The V call is TRBV20-1, the J call TRBJ2-5; D is perhaps TRBD1 (6 bases). Between the trimmed V and J ends, which lost 6 bases and 4 bases, there was a span of 9 bases. The CDR3 runs 11 residues. The germline CDR1 and CDR2 sequences are DFQATT and SNEGSKA (reference sequence). For the CDR3, the DNA is TGCAGTGCCAACAGGGCAGAGACCCAGTACTTC. As protein: CSANRAETQYF.

The rearrangement joins TRBV7-6 to TRBJ2-1; 7 nucleotides align to TRBD2. Germline V lookup: CDR1 SGHVS, CDR2 FNYEAQ. The V gene end was trimmed by 3 bases and the J gene end by 9 bases; junction bases not matched to a gene: 5. CDR3 length: 13 residues. The CDR3 protein is CASSFYAGVEQFF. The CDR3 DNA is TGTGCCAGCAGCTTTTATGCGGGAGTTGAGCAGTTCTTC. The variable domain in full, with the rest retrieved from reference TRBV7-6 and TRBJ2-1, is GAGVSQSPRYKVTKRGQDVALRCDPISGHVSLYWYRQALGQGPEFLTYFNYEAQQDKSGLPNDRFSAERPEGSISTLTIQRTEQRDSAMYRCASSFYAGVEQFFGPGTRLTVL.

The rearrangement uses TRBV30 and TRBJ1-4; 9 bases match TRBD1. The ends lost 3 bases at V and 7 bases at J; junction bases unmatched: 6. Germline lookup yields CDR1 GTSNPN and CDR2 SVGIG (reference sequence). This CDR3 spans 14 amino acids. The CDR3 reads CAWSPGTGPEKLFF. Here the CDR3 DNA reads TGTGCCTGGAGCCCCGGGACAGGGCCTGAAAAACTGTTTTTT.

This clone was observed once. The V and J genes are TRBV27 and TRBJ2-1; D may be TRBD2 (5 bases). The CDR3 consists of 15 residues. The V end was cut by 7 bases, the J end by 0 bases, with 13 bases between. Germline V gives CDR1 MNHEY, CDR2 SMNVEV (reference sequence). In DNA, the CDR3 is TGTGCCAGCATAAAACTAGAGAGCTCCTACAATGAGCAGTTCTTC. The encoded protein is CASIKLESSYNEQFF.

V usage is TRBV3-1 (or the pseudogene TRBV3-2) and J usage is TRBJ1-1; possibly TRBD1 for D (5 bases). Trimming took 7 bases from V and 3 from J, leaving 18 bases between them. Germline loops: CDR1 LGHDT, CDR2 YNNKEL (reference sequence). The CDR3 has 15 residues. DNA for the CDR3: TGTGCCAGCACCCGGTTGGGGGAAAAGGACACTGAAGCTTTCTTT. It is translated as CASTRLGEKDTEAFF.

The rearrangement uses TRBV6-2 or TRBV6-3 and TRBJ2-7, with D unresolved. With 6 bases removed from V and 1 base from J, the gap between germline ends came to 10 bases. Germline-derived CDR1 and CDR2 are MNHEY and SVGEGT. This CDR3 is built from 13 residues. This CDR3 reads CASSSDTSYEQYV. CDR3 sequence (DNA): TGTGCCAGCAGCTCCGACACATCCTACGAGCAGTACGTC.

The chain uses TRBV6-2 or TRBV6-3 and TRBJ1-5; TRBD1 agrees at 9 bases. CDR3 length: 18 amino acids. In germline, CDR1 is MNHEY, CDR2 SVGEGT. Trimming cost V 2 bases and J 0 bases; bases outside gene matches: 8. The DNA for the CDR3 is TGTGCCAGCAGTTACGGGACAGGGCCCTCCTTTAGCAATCAGCCCCAGCATTTT. It specifies CASSYGTGPSFSNQPQHF.

The J gene is TRBJ2-3, the V gene TRBV4-2; 7 bases agree with TRBD1. V lost 1 base to trimming and J lost 1 base; unmatched junction nucleotides: 5. The CDR3 has 16 residues. The germline CDR1 and CDR2 sequences are LGHNA and YNFKEQ. The DNA for the CDR3 is TGTGCCAGCAGCCAAGTCGACAGGGACCGCACAGATACGCAGTATTTT. It codes for CASSQVDRDRTDTQYF.

The V and J genes are TRBV5-4 and TRBJ2-6; D remains unclear. The germline gives CDR1 SGHNT, CDR2 YYREEE (reference sequence). The CDR3 extends over 14 amino acids. V lost 4 bases to trimming and J lost 2 bases, with 7 bases between them. As DNA, the CDR3 is TGTGCCAGCAGCCTCCCGACTGGGGCCAACGTCCTGACTTTC. Its translation is CASSLPTGANVLTF.

This rearrangement joins TRBV30 to TRBJ2-3; 7 nucleotides align to TRBD2. The CDR3 runs to 17 residues. CDR1 and CDR2 (germline): GTSNPN, SVGIG (reference sequence). Trimming removed 4 bases from V and 3 bases from J; junction bases left unmatched: 16. CDR3 region: CAWKVGGGPGLTDTQYF. The CDR3 coding sequence is TGTGCCTGGAAAGTTGGGGGAGGGCCGGGTTTGACAGATACGCAGTATTTT.

This chain connects TRBV19 to TRBJ1-5; D gene unclear. The CDR3 is made up of 15 amino acids. CDR1 and CDR2 from the germline V gene are LNHDA and SQIVND (reference sequence). V dropped 4 bases and J dropped 1 base, with 11 bases sitting between them. For the CDR3, the DNA is TGTGCCAGTAGTACAAGCGAGTTCAGCAATCAGCCCCAGCATTTT. Its translation is CASSTSEFSNQPQHF.

The rearrangement joins TRBV15 to TRBJ1-5; D gene ambiguous. Trimming pared 0 bases from V and 3 bases from J, leaving 3 bases between. This CDR3 is built from 13 residues. Germline CDR1 reads LNHNV; CDR2 reads YYDKDF (reference sequence). In nucleotides, the CDR3 is TGTGCCACCAGCAGAGATTTCAATCAGCCCCAGCATTTT. Its translation is CATSRDFNQPQHF.

V usage is TRBV5-1 and J usage is TRBJ2-1; TRBD2 might be the D (6 bases). This CDR3 is 15 amino acids long. Per germline, CDR1 SGHRS and CDR2 YFSETQ. Trimming pared 0 bases from V and 4 bases from J, leaving 11 bases between. This CDR3 reads CASSLVEGKYNEQFF. The CDR3 nucleotides are TGCGCCAGCAGCTTGGTGGAGGGGAAGTACAATGAGCAGTTCTTC.

The chain recombines TRBV6-5 with TRBJ1-4; 10 bases match TRBD1. Unmatched junction bases numbered 3, after V lost 0 bases and J lost 8 bases. Per the germline V gene, CDR1 is MNHEY and CDR2 is SVGAGI. This CDR3 spans 15 amino acids. CDR3 sequence reads: CASSYSDRGVEKLFF. The CDR3 DNA follows: TGTGCCAGCAGTTACTCGGACAGGGGGGTGGAAAAACTGTTTTTT.

The rearrangement joins TRBV5-8 to TRBJ1-2, with D possibly being TRBD1 (6 bases). The CDR3 sequence is 12 residues long. Per germline, CDR1 SGHTS and CDR2 YDEGEE. Trimming shortened V by 2 bases and J by 13 bases, and 15 bases separated the two germline ends. Here the CDR3 DNA reads TGTGCCAGCAGCTTTGGGGGCGCGACGCCCACCTTC. Protein product: CASSFGGATPTF. The complete variable domain, with remaining parts taken from reference TRBV5-8 and TRBJ1-2, reads EAGVTQSPTHLIKTRGQQATLRCSPISGHTSVYWYQQALGLGLQFLLWYDEGEERNRGNFPPRFSGRQFPNYSSELNVNALELEDSALYLCASSFGGATPTFGSGTRLTVV.

The chain carries TRBV6-1 and TRBJ1-6; tentatively, D is TRBD1 (6 bases). This CDR3 contains 19 residues. Trimming pared 2 bases from V and 6 bases from J, leaving 23 bases between. Germline V lookup: CDR1 MNHNS, CDR2 SASEGT. The CDR3 here is CASSERFIVGGSANSPLHF. As DNA, the CDR3 is TGTGCCAGCAGTGAAAGGTTTATTGTCGGGGGCTCGGCTAATTCACCCCTCCACTTT.

This clone was detected only once. V gene TRBV18 combines with J gene TRBJ2-5; TRBD1 matches at 8 bases. This CDR3 has 17 amino acids. The germline V gene has CDR1 KGHSH and CDR2 LQKENI. J was trimmed by 2 bases and V by 2 bases; bases with no gene match: 10. The CDR3 sequence is CASSPGRPGGEQETQYF. The CDR3 DNA reads TGTGCCAGCTCACCAGGAAGGCCAGGGGGCGAACAAGAGACCCAGTACTTC.

J is TRBJ2-1 and V is TRBV24-1; 10 bases line up with TRBD1. J lost 4 bases, V lost 0 bases, and 2 bases had no gene match. Germline assignment: CDR1 KGHDR and CDR2 SFDVKD. CDR3 length: 16 amino acids. CDR3 bases: TGTGCCACCAGTGATTTGAGACAGGGGGCTTACAATGAGCAGTTCTTC. It yields the protein CATSDLRQGAYNEQFF.

The V gene is TRBV5-1, the J gene TRBJ1-1; 7 bases are shared with TRBD1. The V and J ends lost 3 bases and 5 bases, in that order; junction bases with no gene match: 7. Germline assignment: CDR1 SGHRS and CDR2 YFSETQ. The CDR3 extends over 14 amino acids. The CDR3 region has the DNA TGCGCCAGCAGCTACAAGGCAGGGGGGACTGAAGCTTTCTTT. Translating gives CASSYKAGGTEAFF.

In its sample, this clone was seen a few times. The rearrangement links TRBV12-2 to TRBJ1-2; the table's D call of TRBD1 was not tested on the DNA. TRBV12-2 corresponds to a pseudogene. This CDR3 has 18 residues. The CDR3 nucleotides read TGTGCAAGTCGCTTAGCCCACGTAATCCGGGACACTAACTATGGCTACACCTTC. It encodes CASRLAHVIRDTNYGYTF.

The rearrangement links TRBV18 to TRBJ1-2; D unresolved. V lost 0 bases to trimming and J lost 4 bases, with 12 bases between them. Germline V gene lookup returns CDR1 KGHSH and CDR2 LQKENI. The CDR3 runs 15 residues. CDR3 loop: CASSPPGGLFYGYTF. The CDR3 DNA sequence: TGTGCCAGCTCACCACCGGGCGGGCTGTTCTATGGCTACACCTTC. The full variable domain, its missing parts supplied by reference TRBV18 and TRBJ1-2, is NAGVMQNPRHLVRRRGQEARLRCSPMKGHSHVYWYRQLPEEGLKFMVYLQKENIIDESGMPKERFSAEFPKEGPSILRIQQVVRGDSAAYFCASSPPGGLFYGYTFGSGTRLTVV.

This chain joins TRBV27 and TRBJ1-6; 7 bases are shared with TRBD1. Germline CDR1 reads MNHEY; CDR2 reads SMNVEV (reference sequence). Trimming at V came to 5 bases and at J to 7 bases, leaving 5 bases not matched to a gene. This CDR3 has 14 amino acids. Here the CDR3 reads CASSRTGSNSPLHF. In nucleotides, the CDR3 is TGTGCCAGCAGTAGGACAGGTTCCAATTCACCCCTCCACTTT.

The gene calls are TRBV19 and TRBJ2-2; D not resolved. Trimming removed 3 bases from V and 2 bases from J, with 16 bases in between. The germline V gene encodes CDR1 LNHDA and CDR2 SQIVND (reference sequence). CDR3 size: 17 residues. The CDR3 coding sequence is TGTGCCAGTAGTATGGCCATAGCACGAACAAACACCGGGGAGCTGTTTTTT. This codes for CASSMAIARTNTGELFF.

The genes are TRBV4-2 and TRBJ2-2; perhaps TRBD2 as D (6 bases). V lost 4 bases, J lost 6 bases, and 9 bases lay in between. Germline V gene data show CDR1 as LGHNA and CDR2 as YNFKEQ. The CDR3 has 13 amino acids. The DNA of the CDR3 is TGTGCCAGCAGCCCGACTAGGGCCGGGGAGCTGTTTTTT. This encodes CASSPTRAGELFF.

V and J are TRBV27 and TRBJ2-1, with D perhaps matching TRBD2 (6 bases). There are 14 residues in the CDR3. V shed 6 bases and J shed 6 bases, with 15 bases lying between them. In germline, CDR1 is MNHEY, CDR2 SMNVEV (reference sequence). CDR3 DNA: TGTGCCAGCAGCTTGACTAGGTGGGGCAATGAGCAGTTCTTC. It translates to CASSLTRWGNEQFF.

The rearrangement uses TRBV4-1 and TRBJ1-5; 7 bases match TRBD1. There are 16 residues in the CDR3. J was trimmed by 1 base and V by 2 bases; bases with no gene match: 5. The germline CDR1 and CDR2 sequences are MGHRA and YSYEKL. CDR3 sequence: CASSQRFRGSNQPQHF. As DNA, the CDR3 is TGCGCCAGCAGCCAAAGGTTCAGGGGGAGCAATCAGCCCCAGCATTTT.

The chain uses TRBV27 and TRBJ2-2; unclear D gene. V was trimmed by 4 bases and J by 3 bases, leaving 3 bases between them. The CDR3 sequence is 12 residues long. Germline CDR1 is MNHEY and CDR2 is SMNVEV (reference sequence). The CDR3 here is CASSSYTGELFF. The DNA of the CDR3 is TGTGCCAGCAGTTCCTACACCGGGGAGCTGTTTTTT.

This chain connects TRBV10-1 to TRBJ2-1, with 10 bases matching TRBD2. J was trimmed by 9 bases and V by 4 bases; bases with no gene match: 6. Germline loops: CDR1 WNHNN, CDR2 SYGVQD (reference sequence). The CDR3 is 14 amino acids. The CDR3 sequence is CASSGLAGVGEQFF. CDR3 DNA sequence: TGCGCCAGCAGTGGGCTAGCGGGAGTCGGTGAGCAGTTCTTC.